The entry below describes one T cell receptor beta chain. In the same sample, other DNA sequences code for this CDR3. The source of the sample is a study of shared clonotypes between healthy human individuals. Among the donors, all were Caucasian adults who lived in Nashville, Tennessee. The ends were cut back, 5 bases at V and 7 bases at J, with 12 bases in the middle. This CDR3 is 12 amino acids long. Germline V CDR1 and CDR2: SGHTA, FQGTGA. This was a deep-level run. This table comes from immunoSEQ multiplex PCR, and its TCRdb copy is limited to in-frame clones, with some not included. The sample contains 550,000 to 600,000 clones, around 76% of which appear only once.

The TCR was taken from a woman in her forties in good health. Some clones in this sample may be carry-over from other donors' samples. V usage is TRBV7-3 and J usage is TRBJ2-7; maybe TRBD2 (6 bases). Sequenced: PBMCs. The CDR3 bases are TGTGCCAGCAGCCTTGGGACTGGGGAGCAGTACTTC. Residues: CASSLGTGEQYF.